This T cell receptor (beta chain) originates from a study of spatial heterogeneity in lung cancer. This clonotype is labeled as medium-sized. Time point reported: sample taken at primary tumor resection. From tumor, nontumor lung or frozen PBMC, whole RNA was taken unsorted for sequencing. TCRdb reprocessed the 5' RACE reads via MiXCR and lists one record per CDR3 protein. The sample gives roughly 8,200 distinct CDR3 sequences, over 7.5% of which show up once; approximately 30% is in the top ten. The CDR3 runs to 13 residues. After removal of 2 bases from V and 5 bases from J, the junction contained 3 bases not matched to a gene. CDR1 and CDR2 from the germline V gene are SGHRS and YFSETQ.

This rearrangement joins TRBV5-1 to TRBJ2-7; 8 nucleotides align to TRBD1. The source of this sequence is a female donor with early-stage non-small cell lung cancer. Sample: PBMCs, taken at surgery. The CDR3 loop is CASSFLQGDEQYF. The CDR3 bases are TGCGCCAGCAGCTTTCTACAGGGGGACGAGCAGTACTTC.